This T cell receptor (beta chain) was captured in a study of Ad26.COV2.S vaccination and SARS-CoV-2 variants. At the level of the study: The donor was enrolled in the Ad26.COV2.S arm of the COV1001 trial. Once or twice, 56 days apart, Ad26.COV2.S was delivered intramuscularly.

Turning to this clone: What it binds is unknown.

Treatment: around 19 received Ad26.COV2.S at low or high dose, single or two shots; 5 received placebo; per-sample allocation not given. Samples analyzed were those drawn on day 63 after the first vaccine or placebo injection. Germline V gene data show CDR1 as LNHDA and CDR2 as SQIVND (reference sequence). CDR3 length: 15 amino acids. Deletions cut 8 bases from V and 1 base from J, with 17 bases between. Study-wide results and caveats: Measures of TCR breadth and depth may have fallen short of total T cell responses. Non-spike TCR breadth showed similarity between vaccine and placebo recipients.

The method was immunoSEQ multiplex PCR; TCRdb's version includes in-frame clones alone and lacks a portion of them. The profile covers roughly 400,000 clones, with approximately 89% appearing a single time and about 1.9% taken by the ten largest. The material was peripheral blood, obtained in a trial of Ad26.COV2.S vaccine versus placebo. The chain is built from TRBV19 and TRBJ1-1, with D perhaps TRBD1 (5 bases). The sequence was obtained from a person aged 18-60 years who received the Ad26.COV2.S COVID-19 vaccine or a placebo. The CDR3 DNA follows: TGTGCCAGTGCCCCGGGGCCCGGTAAGAACACTGAAGCTTTCTTT. Its translation: CASAPGPGKNTEAFF.